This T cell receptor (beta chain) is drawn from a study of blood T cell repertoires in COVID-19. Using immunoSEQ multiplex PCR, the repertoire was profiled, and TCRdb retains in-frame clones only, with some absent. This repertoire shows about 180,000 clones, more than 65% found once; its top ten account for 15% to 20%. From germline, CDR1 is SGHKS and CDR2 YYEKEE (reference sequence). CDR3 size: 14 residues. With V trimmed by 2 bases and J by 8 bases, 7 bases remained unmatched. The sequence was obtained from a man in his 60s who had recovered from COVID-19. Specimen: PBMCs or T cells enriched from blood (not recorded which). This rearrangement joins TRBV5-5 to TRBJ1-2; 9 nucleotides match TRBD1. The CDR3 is CASSFPRTGDGYTF. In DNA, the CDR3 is TGTGCCAGCAGCTTCCCCAGGACAGGGGACGGCTACACCTTC. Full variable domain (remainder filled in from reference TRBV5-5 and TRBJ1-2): DAGVTQSPTHLIKTRGQQVTLRCSPISGHKSVSWYQQVLGQGPQFIFQYYEKEERGRGNFPDRFSARQFPNYSSELNVNALLLGDSALYLCASSFPRTGDGYTFGSGTRLTVV.